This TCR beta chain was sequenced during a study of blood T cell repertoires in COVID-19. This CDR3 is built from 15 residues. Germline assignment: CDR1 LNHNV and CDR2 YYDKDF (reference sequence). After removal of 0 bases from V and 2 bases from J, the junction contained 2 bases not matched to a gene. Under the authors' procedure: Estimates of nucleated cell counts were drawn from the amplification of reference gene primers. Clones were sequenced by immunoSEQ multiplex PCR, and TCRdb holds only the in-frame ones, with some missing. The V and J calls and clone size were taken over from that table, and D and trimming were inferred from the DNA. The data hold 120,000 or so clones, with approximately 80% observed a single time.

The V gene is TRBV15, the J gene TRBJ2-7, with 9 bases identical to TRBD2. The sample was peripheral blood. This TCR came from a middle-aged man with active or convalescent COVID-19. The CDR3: CATSRDSGGPYEQYF. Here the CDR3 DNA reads TGTGCCACCAGCAGAGATAGCGGGGGACCCTACGAGCAGTACTTC.